Listed here are 22 T cell receptor beta chains from one sample, sequenced in a study of CD8 T cells in Susac syndrome. Random hexamers served to reverse transcribe roughly 0.5 to 1 ug RNA. Via MiXCR, TCRdb re-called the immunoSEQ multiplex PCR reads, giving one row per CDR3 protein. Among some 150,000 distinct CDR3 sequences, approximately 94% were seen once, and the ten largest hold 0.075% to 0.1%. Sequencing was performed on CD4+ T cells from PBMCs. These receptors came from a human donor in good health.

This sequence joins TRBV5-4 and TRBJ2-4; the match to TRBD2 covers 7 bases. The germline CDR1 and CDR2 sequences are SGHNT and YYREEE (reference sequence). J was trimmed by 0 bases and V by 4 bases; bases with no gene match: 7. This CDR3 has 16 amino acids. The CDR3 DNA sequence: TGTGCCAGCAGCATTAGCGGGCCCCTAGCCAAAAACATTCAGTACTTC. Protein product: CASSISGPLAKNIQYF.

The CDR3 bases are TGTGCCAGCAGGATCATCCCCCGGAGCGAGCTACGGTACAATGAGCAGTTCTTC. This sequence encodes CASRIIPRSELRYNEQFF. V and J are TRBV6-1 and TRBJ2-1, with unresolved D. This CDR3 has 18 amino acids. From germline, CDR1 is MNHNS and CDR2 SASEGT. V lost 6 bases and J lost 4, with 25 bases in between.

This chain uses TRBV7-6 with TRBJ2-1; a weak D match, TRBD2 (6 bases). This CDR3 comprises 16 residues. Germline lookup yields CDR1 SGHVS and CDR2 FNYEAQ. The V and J ends lost 5 bases and 0 bases respectively, with 14 bases between them. CDR3 in amino acids: CASSDPFGGSYNEQFF. The CDR3 region has the DNA TGTGCCAGCAGCGACCCGTTCGGGGGCTCCTACAATGAGCAGTTCTTC.

The CDR3 nucleotides are TGCGCCAGCAGCGTTACAGAACCTAACTATGGCTACACCTTC. This gives the protein CASSVTEPNYGYTF. The chain employs TRBV5-1 and TRBJ1-2; D unresolved. The CDR3 has 14 residues. The V end lost 4 bases, the J end lost 0 bases, and 10 bases lay between the germline ends. CDR1 SGHRS and CDR2 YFSETQ come from the germline V gene.

The chain has TRBV2 and TRBJ2-7; 7 nucleotides match TRBD2. Trimming took 7 bases from V and 7 from J; bases not matched to a gene: 10. In germline, CDR1 is SNHLY, CDR2 FYNNEI. The CDR3 covers 13 residues. The CDR3 reads CASKRLREWEQYF. CDR3 coding DNA: TGTGCCAGCAAGCGTCTGCGGGAGTGGGAGCAGTACTTC.

This clonotype was detected only once. This chain links TRBV5-4 with TRBJ2-3; a weak D match, TRBD1 (6 bases). CDR1 is SGHNT and CDR2 is YYREEE in the germline V gene (reference sequence). The CDR3 covers 16 residues. V was pared by 4 bases and J by 4 bases, with 19 bases between. CDR3 protein: CASSLTRGLPADTQYF. CDR3 coding DNA: TGTGCCAGCAGCCTGACCAGGGGCCTCCCCGCAGATACGCAGTATTTT.

The gene calls are TRBV30 and TRBJ2-3, with TRBD2 matching over 8 bases. Per the germline V gene, CDR1 is GTSNPN and CDR2 is SVGIG (reference sequence). V lost 4 bases and J lost 4; bases outside the gene matches: 13. There are 16 residues in the CDR3. The CDR3 DNA reads TGTGCCTGGACCACCTCGAGCGGGAGCGGATCAGATACGCAGTATTTT. As protein: CAWTTSSGSGSDTQYF.

The J gene is TRBJ2-7, the V gene TRBV20-1, with no clear D. Germline assignment: CDR1 DFQATT and CDR2 SNEGSKA (reference sequence). Trimming pared 4 bases from V and 5 bases from J, leaving 9 bases between. CDR3 length equals 11 residues. The CDR3 spells CSAKSRNEQYF. CDR3 nucleotides: TGCAGTGCTAAAAGCCGCAACGAGCAGTACTTC.

The chain joins TRBV2 to TRBJ1-2, with D possibly matching TRBD1 (5 bases). The CDR3 is 13 amino acids. Germline CDR1 and CDR2: SNHLY and FYNNEI. Deletions cut 4 bases from V and 3 bases from J, with 9 bases between. CDR3 in amino acids: CASSARQHYGYTF. CDR3 nucleotide sequence: TGTGCCAGCAGTGCTCGACAGCACTATGGCTACACCTTC. Full variable domain (outside the CDR3, taken from reference TRBV2 and TRBJ1-2): EPEVTQTPSHQVTQMGQEVILRCVPISNHLYFYWYRQILGQKVEFLVSFYNNEISEKSEIFDDQFSVERPDGSNFTLKIRSTKLEDSAMYFCASSARQHYGYTFGSGTRLTVV.

The chain links TRBV5-1 to TRBJ2-3, with unresolved D. The CDR3 sequence is 14 residues long. V lost 5 bases and J 0 bases, leaving 10 bases between the germline ends. CDR1 SGHRS and CDR2 YFSETQ come from the germline V gene. The CDR3 bases are TGCGCCAGCAGGGAACAGCCTAGCACAGATACGCAGTATTTT. It specifies CASREQPSTDTQYF.

This clonotype was seen only once. The V call is TRBV19, the J call TRBJ2-3, with 8 bases lining up with TRBD2. Germline CDR1 LNHDA, CDR2 SQIVND (reference sequence). The CDR3 totals 17 residues. V was pared by 5 bases and J by 0 bases, with 10 bases of the junction left unmatched. The CDR3 loop reads CASSPLGLAASTDTQYF. In nucleotides, the CDR3 is TGTGCCAGTAGTCCTCTCGGACTAGCAGCTAGCACAGATACGCAGTATTTT.

The CDR3 DNA follows: TGTGCCAGCAGCAACGCGTGGGGGAAGGCTTTCTTT. It yields the protein CASSNAWGKAFF. The chain couples TRBV7-3 to TRBJ1-1, with D perhaps matching TRBD1 (5 bases). V was cut by 5 bases and J by 11 bases, with 15 bases left in between. Looked up from germline, CDR1 is SGHTA and CDR2 is FQGTGA. The CDR3 extends over 12 amino acids.

The gene calls are TRBV12-5 and TRBJ2-5, with 7 bases fitting TRBD1. J lost 3 bases, V lost 2 bases, and 6 bases had no gene match. The CDR3 loop spans 15 amino acids. CDR1 and CDR2 from the germline V gene are LGHNT and FRNRAP. The CDR3 region is CASGLPSTGEETQYF. In DNA, the CDR3 is TGTGCTAGTGGTTTGCCCAGTACAGGGGAAGAGACCCAGTACTTC.

The chain joins TRBV20-1 to TRBJ1-1; unclear D gene. V was clipped by 6 bases and J by 0 bases, with 11 bases between them. The CDR3 covers 13 residues. Germline loops: CDR1 DFQATT, CDR2 SNEGSKA (reference sequence). The DNA of the CDR3 is TGCAGTGCCGAACGTTCGTTGAACACTGAAGCTTTCTTT. It yields the protein CSAERSLNTEAFF.

For the CDR3, the DNA is TGTGCCAGCAGCTTAGGGGGGGGTAGCGGGAGACGCTACGAGCAGTACTTC. It yields the protein CASSLGGGSGRRYEQYF. The chain combines TRBV11-2 with TRBJ2-7, with TRBD2 matching over 9 bases. From germline, CDR1 is SGHAT and CDR2 FQNNGV. V trimming: 1 base; J trimming: 3 bases; junction bases outside the gene matches: 10. The CDR3 is made up of 17 amino acids.

Here the CDR3 DNA reads TGTGCCAGCAGAAAAACCGGGGGCAACGATTTGGGGCAGTTCTTC. It specifies CASRKTGGNDLGQFF. The V and J genes are TRBV2 and TRBJ2-1; either TRBD1 or TRBD2 may fit D (6 bases each). From germline, CDR1 is SNHLY and CDR2 FYNNEI. The CDR3 spans 15 residues. V was shortened by 6 bases and J by 12 bases, with 24 bases between the two germline ends.

The genes are TRBV20-1 and TRBJ1-1; TRBD1 might be the D (5 bases). The V end was cut by 2 bases, the J end by 3 bases, with 16 bases between. Germline loops: CDR1 DFQATT, CDR2 SNEGSKA (reference sequence). CDR3 length equals 15 residues. CDR3: CSARPGPRRDTEAFF. The CDR3 region has the DNA TGCAGTGCTAGACCGGGACCTCGGAGGGACACTGAAGCTTTCTTT.

This chain uses TRBV5-6 with TRBJ2-2, with no clear D. The CDR3 runs to 14 residues. Germline V gene lookup returns CDR1 SGHDT and CDR2 YYEEEE. The V and J ends lost 2 bases and 6 bases respectively, with 11 bases between them. The CDR3 region is CASSFLRLAGELFF. In nucleotides, the CDR3 is TGTGCCAGCAGCTTCCTCCGACTGGCCGGGGAGCTGTTTTTT.

This chain joins TRBV4-1 and TRBJ1-4; D gene unclear. Germline V gene lookup returns CDR1 MGHRA and CDR2 YSYEKL. The ends were cut back, 4 bases at V and 8 bases at J, with 11 bases in the middle. The CDR3 runs to 13 residues. The CDR3, as DNA: TGCGCCAGCAGCCGGGTGGTTCGGGAAAAACTGTTTTTT. Its translation is CASSRVVREKLFF.

CDR3 DNA sequence: TGTGCCAGCAGCTTTTACGAGGGTTCACGGGAGCTGTTTTTT. Its translation is CASSFYEGSRELFF. This chain links TRBV7-2 with TRBJ2-2; D is perhaps TRBD2 (5 bases). The ends were cut back, 3 bases at V and 9 bases at J, with 14 bases in the middle. Germline-derived CDR1 and CDR2 are SGHTA and FQGNSA. This CDR3 has 14 residues.

This clonotype was seen a few times. The CDR3 bases are TGTGCCAGCAGCTTGACAGGGCCGAACACTGAAGCTTTCTTT. Amino acid sequence: CASSLTGPNTEAFF. This chain connects TRBV5-5 to TRBJ1-1, with D maybe TRBD1 (6 bases). Germline V gene sequence: CDR1 SGHKS, CDR2 YYEKEE (reference sequence). The CDR3 has 14 residues. Trimming shortened V by 1 base and J by 1 base, and 8 bases separated the two germline ends.

V and J are TRBV27 and TRBJ2-7; the match to TRBD1 covers 8 bases. The germline V gene encodes CDR1 MNHEY and CDR2 SMNVEV (reference sequence). Trimming at V came to 2 bases and at J to 1 base, leaving 1 base not matched to a gene. This CDR3 comprises 14 residues. CDR3 DNA: TGTGCCAGCAGTTTACAGGGGGCATCCTACGAGCAGTACTTC. Protein product: CASSLQGASYEQYF.